Below are 12 T cell receptor beta chains sequenced from a single sample in a study of tumor-infiltrating lymphocytes in primary liver carcinoma. Scientists recovered RNA and DNA together from roughly 20-30 mg of unsorted bulk tissue. A constant-region primer primed TCR beta cDNA synthesis from about 0.55 ug of total RNA. Modified slightly, ARM-PCR produced TCR beta libraries over three nested multiplex PCR rounds. The first two PCR rounds, nine to ten cycles each, used TRBV1-TRBV30 forward primers and a C-beta reverse primer. From the multiplex PCR reads, TCRdb called clonotypes with MiXCR, one entry per CDR3 protein. The sample yields approximately 64,000 distinct CDR3 sequences, about two thirds seen once. The material sequenced was liver tumor tissue from sampling region 4. Subset in this sample: tumor region T4, right-lateral pole. The origin of the receptors is a man in his forties with primary liver carcinoma and hepatitis B virus infection.

Details on this clonotype: A junction boundary mismatches the germline segment, possibly from a read error. The V gene is TRBV29-1, the J gene TRBJ1-1; 9 nucleotides match TRBD1. This CDR3 comprises 12 residues. Germline assignment: CDR1 SQVTM and CDR2 ANQGSEA. CDR3 DNA sequence: TGCGGCGCCATCGGACAGGGGACTGGAGCTTTATTT. This codes for CGAIGQGTGALF.

This clonotype appeared once. This clone may be a read error of a much larger clone one base away. The chain is built from TRBV4-3 and TRBJ2-7, with 9 nucleotides matching TRBD1. CDR3 size: 13 residues. CDR1 is LGHNA, CDR2 YSLEER, per germline. Germline trimming cut 4 bases from V and 7 bases from J; bases unmatched to any gene: 5. CDR3 region: CASSRDRESEQYF. The CDR3 coding sequence is TGCGCCAGCAGCCGGGACAGGGAGAGTGAGCAGTACTTC.

The CDR3 reads CASSKTSGSSHEQFF. DNA for the CDR3: TGTGCCAGCAGTAAGACAAGCGGGAGTTCCCATGAGCAGTTCTTC. The V gene is TRBV6-1, the J gene TRBJ2-1, with 8 bases fitting TRBD2. V was pared by 5 bases and J by 8 bases, with 11 bases of the junction left unmatched. Looked up from germline, CDR1 is MNHNS and CDR2 is SASEGT. The CDR3 loop spans 15 amino acids.

A remark on this clonotype: The CDR3 ends on some other residue instead of the conserved phenylalanine or tryptophan, so this is likely a read error. This chain links TRBV6-1 with TRBJ2-3; unclear D gene. The CDR3 totals 15 residues. The germline V gene has CDR1 MNHNS and CDR2 SASEGT. The V and J ends lost 4 bases and 2 bases respectively, with 13 bases between them. CDR3 loop: CASSGGSQPTDTQYI. The CDR3 DNA reads as TGTGCCAGCAGTGGCGGCAGTCAACCCACAGATACGCAGTATATT.

In this sample, this clonotype turned up many times. The chain has TRBV5-1 and TRBJ1-2; 7 positions agree with TRBD1. This CDR3 has 13 residues. After removal of 4 bases from V and 3 bases from J, the junction contained 3 bases not matched to a gene. Germline CDR1 SGHRS, CDR2 YFSETQ. CDR3 sequence reads: CASSDRVDYGYTF. The CDR3, as DNA: TGCGCCAGCAGCGACAGGGTGGACTATGGCTACACCTTC.

The chain couples TRBV11-2 to TRBJ2-7; tentatively, D is TRBD1 or TRBD2 (5 bases each). The CDR3 length is 16 residues. The V and J ends lost 0 bases and 3 bases respectively, with 15 bases between them. Germline V gives CDR1 SGHAT, CDR2 FQNNGV. CDR3 loop: CASSLEMGPKLYEQYF. In DNA form, the CDR3 reads TGTGCCAGCAGCTTAGAGATGGGACCAAAGCTCTACGAGCAGTACTTC.

The rearrangement joins TRBV4-1 to TRBJ2-1; weak D call: TRBD1 (6 bases). Germline CDR1 is MGHRA and CDR2 is YSYEKL. V was trimmed by 2 bases and J by 6 bases, leaving 23 bases between them. This CDR3 has 18 residues. CDR3 residues: CASSQRPLAGTRFNEQFF. CDR3 nucleotides: TGCGCCAGCAGCCAAAGACCCCTTGCAGGGACAAGATTCAATGAGCAGTTCTTC.

The chain couples TRBV6-5 to TRBJ2-6, with a tentative D call TRBD1 (5 bases). Germline V lookup: CDR1 MNHEY, CDR2 SVGAGI. Trimming pared 0 bases from V and 13 bases from J, leaving 10 bases between. The CDR3 loop spans 13 amino acids. CDR3: CASSYSTVKVLTF. The CDR3, as DNA: TGTGCCAGCAGTTACTCGACAGTCAAGGTCCTGACTTTC.

The chain has TRBV19 and TRBJ2-1, with 13 bases aligning to TRBD2. The CDR3 has 20 residues. The germline gives CDR1 LNHDA, CDR2 SQIVND (reference sequence). Losses at the gene ends were 4 bases for V and 5 bases for J; bases not matched to a gene: 17. The CDR3 region is CASSTLGTSGDLTGNNEQFF. DNA of the CDR3: TGTGCCAGTAGTACCCTCGGGACTAGCGGGGACCTTACGGGGAACAATGAGCAGTTCTTC.

About this clonotype: The germline gene is not matched at one end of the junction; a read error may be the cause. The rearrangement links TRBV6-1 to TRBJ2-3; possibly TRBD1 for D (6 bases). The CDR3 contains 15 residues. CDR1 MNHNS and CDR2 SASEGT come from the germline V gene. The CDR3 region has the DNA TGTGCCAGGAGTGAAGATGGGGGCGTCACAGATACGCAGTATTTT. Its protein is CARSEDGGVTDTQYF.

Comments on this clonotype: The final CDR3 position lacks the conserved phenylalanine or tryptophan, pointing to a likely read error. The chain has TRBV11-2 and TRBJ2-3; 13 bases fit TRBD2. Germline V lookup: CDR1 SGHAT, CDR2 FQNNGV. This CDR3 comprises 17 residues. This CDR3 is CASSYQLAGGIPDTQYL. As DNA, the CDR3 is TGCGCCAGCAGCTACCAACTAGCGGGAGGGATACCAGATACGCAGTATTTG.

This clonotype was counted a single time. No conserved phenylalanine or tryptophan ends this CDR3, so it is likely a read error. This chain uses TRBV29-1 with TRBJ2-7; D possibly corresponds to TRBD1 (6 bases). CDR1 SQVTM and CDR2 ANQGSEA come from the germline V gene. The CDR3 loop spans 13 amino acids. Between the trimmed V and J ends, which lost 4 bases and 5 bases, there was a span of 15 bases. This chain's CDR3 is CSVAPTGLHEQYL. The CDR3 nucleotides read TGCAGCGTTGCCCCGACAGGCCTCCACGAGCAGTACCTC.